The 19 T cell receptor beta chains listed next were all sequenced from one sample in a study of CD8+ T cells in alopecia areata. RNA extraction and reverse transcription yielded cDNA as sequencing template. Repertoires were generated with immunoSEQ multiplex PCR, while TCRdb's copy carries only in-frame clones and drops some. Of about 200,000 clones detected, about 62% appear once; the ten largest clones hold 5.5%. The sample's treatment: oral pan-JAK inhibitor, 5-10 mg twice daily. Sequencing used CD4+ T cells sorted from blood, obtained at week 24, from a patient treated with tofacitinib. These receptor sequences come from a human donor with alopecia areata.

In DNA form, the CDR3 reads TGTGCCAGCAGTGCCATACCGGGACAGGGTAGCCACGAGCAGTACTTC. Residues: CASSAIPGQGSHEQYF. The rearrangement joins TRBV25-1 to TRBJ2-7, with 9 bases identical to TRBD1. The CDR3 runs to 16 residues. Trimming removed 4 bases from V and 5 bases from J; junction bases left unmatched: 12. Germline-derived CDR1 and CDR2 are MGHDK and SYGVNS.

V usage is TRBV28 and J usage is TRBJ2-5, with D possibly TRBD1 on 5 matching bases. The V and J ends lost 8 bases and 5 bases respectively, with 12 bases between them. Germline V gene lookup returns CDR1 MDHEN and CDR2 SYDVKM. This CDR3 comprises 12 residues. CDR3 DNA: TGTGCCAGCCGGCAGGGTCGTGAGACCCAGTACTTC. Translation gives CASRQGRETQYF.

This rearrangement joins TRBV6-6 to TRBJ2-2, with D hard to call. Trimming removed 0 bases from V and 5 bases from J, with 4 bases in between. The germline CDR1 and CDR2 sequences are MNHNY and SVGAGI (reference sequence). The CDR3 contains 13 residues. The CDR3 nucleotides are TGTGCCAGCAGTTACTCGGTGACCGGGGAGCTGTTTTTT. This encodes CASSYSVTGELFF.

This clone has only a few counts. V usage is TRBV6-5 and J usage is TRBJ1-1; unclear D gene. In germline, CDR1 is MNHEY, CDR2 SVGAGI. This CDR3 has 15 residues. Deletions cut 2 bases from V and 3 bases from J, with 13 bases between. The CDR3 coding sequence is TGTGCCAGCAGTTACAGGGTTCAGGCGGACACTGAAGCTTTCTTT. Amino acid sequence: CASSYRVQADTEAFF.

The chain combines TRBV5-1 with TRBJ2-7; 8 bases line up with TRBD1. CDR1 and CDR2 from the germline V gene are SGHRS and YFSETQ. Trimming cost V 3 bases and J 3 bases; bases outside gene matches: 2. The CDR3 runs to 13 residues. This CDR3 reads CASSSQGDYEQYF. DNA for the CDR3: TGCGCCAGCAGCTCACAGGGGGACTACGAGCAGTACTTC.

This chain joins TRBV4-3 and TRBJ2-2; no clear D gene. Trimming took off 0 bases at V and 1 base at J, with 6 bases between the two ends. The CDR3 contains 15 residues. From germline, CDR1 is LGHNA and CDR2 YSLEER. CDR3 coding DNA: TGCGCCAGCAGCCAAGAACCCCAGAACACCGGGGAGCTGTTTTTT. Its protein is CASSQEPQNTGELFF.

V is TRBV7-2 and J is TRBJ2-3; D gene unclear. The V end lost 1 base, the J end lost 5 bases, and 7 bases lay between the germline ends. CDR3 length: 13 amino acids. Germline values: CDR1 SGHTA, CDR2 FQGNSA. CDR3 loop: CASSLDQRDTQYF. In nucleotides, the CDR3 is TGTGCCAGCAGCTTAGATCAGCGAGATACGCAGTATTTT. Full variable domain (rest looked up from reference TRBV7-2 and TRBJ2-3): GAGVSQSPSNKVTEKGKDVELRCDPISGHTALYWYRQSLGQGLEFLIYFQGNSAPDKSGLPSDRFSAERTGGSVSTLTIQRTQQEDSAVYLCASSLDQRDTQYFGPGTRLTVL.

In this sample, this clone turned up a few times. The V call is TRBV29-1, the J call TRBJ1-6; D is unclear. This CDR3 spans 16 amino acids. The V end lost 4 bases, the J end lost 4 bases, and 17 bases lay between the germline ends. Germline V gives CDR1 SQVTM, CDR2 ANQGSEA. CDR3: CSVVGMAATYNSPLHF. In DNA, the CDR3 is TGCAGCGTTGTGGGGATGGCAGCCACATATAATTCACCCCTCCACTTT.

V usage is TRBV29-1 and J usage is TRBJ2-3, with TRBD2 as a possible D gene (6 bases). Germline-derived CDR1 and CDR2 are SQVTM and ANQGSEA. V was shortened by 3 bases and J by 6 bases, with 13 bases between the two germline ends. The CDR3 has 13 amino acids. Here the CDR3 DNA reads TGCAGCGTTGATTCCGGGGGAATGGATACGCAGTATTTT. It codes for CSVDSGGMDTQYF.

CDR3 loop: CASRGAAGETEAFF. The CDR3 DNA reads TGTGCCAGCAGGGGGGCAGCGGGGGAGACTGAAGCTTTCTTT. V and J are TRBV25-1 and TRBJ1-1; D possibly corresponds to TRBD1 (6 bases). Germline V CDR1 and CDR2: MGHDK, SYGVNS. Deletions cut 6 bases from V and 5 bases from J, with 16 bases between. The CDR3 sequence is 14 residues long.

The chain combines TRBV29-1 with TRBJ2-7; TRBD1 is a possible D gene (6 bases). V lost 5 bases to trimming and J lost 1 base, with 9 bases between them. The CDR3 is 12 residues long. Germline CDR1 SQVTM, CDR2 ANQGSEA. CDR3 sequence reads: CSVKTGSYEQYF. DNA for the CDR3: TGCAGCGTTAAAACAGGGTCCTACGAGCAGTACTTC.

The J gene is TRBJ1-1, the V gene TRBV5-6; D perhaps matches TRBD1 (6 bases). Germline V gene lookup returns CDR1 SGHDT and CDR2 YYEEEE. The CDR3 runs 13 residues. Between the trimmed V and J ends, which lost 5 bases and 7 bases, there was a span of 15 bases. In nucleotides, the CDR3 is TGTGCCAGCAGTCCTACAGGGCGTCGTGAAGCTTTCTTT. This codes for CASSPTGRREAFF. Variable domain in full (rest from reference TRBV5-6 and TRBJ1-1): DAGVTQSPTHLIKTRGQQVTLRCSPKSGHDTVSWYQQALGQGPQFIFQYYEEEERQRGNFPDRFSGHQFPNYSSELNVNALLLGDSALYLCASSPTGRREAFFGQGTRLTVV.

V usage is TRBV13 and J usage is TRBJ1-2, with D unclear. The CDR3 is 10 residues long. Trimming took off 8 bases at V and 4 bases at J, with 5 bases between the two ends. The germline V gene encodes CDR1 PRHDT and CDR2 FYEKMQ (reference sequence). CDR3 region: CASLSYGYTF. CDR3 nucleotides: TGTGCCAGCCTATCCTATGGCTACACCTTC.

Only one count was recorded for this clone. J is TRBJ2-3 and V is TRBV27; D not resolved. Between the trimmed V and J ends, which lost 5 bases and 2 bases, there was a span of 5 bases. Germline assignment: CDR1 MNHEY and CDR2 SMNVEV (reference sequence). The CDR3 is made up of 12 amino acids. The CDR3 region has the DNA TGTGCCAGCAGTGCGTCCACAGATACGCAGTATTTT. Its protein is CASSASTDTQYF.

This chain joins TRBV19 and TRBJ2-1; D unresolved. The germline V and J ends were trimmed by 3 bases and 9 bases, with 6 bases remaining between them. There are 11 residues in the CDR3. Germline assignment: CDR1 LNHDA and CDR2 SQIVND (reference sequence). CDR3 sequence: CASSIPGEQFF. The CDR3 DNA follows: TGTGCCAGTAGTATCCCGGGTGAGCAGTTCTTC.

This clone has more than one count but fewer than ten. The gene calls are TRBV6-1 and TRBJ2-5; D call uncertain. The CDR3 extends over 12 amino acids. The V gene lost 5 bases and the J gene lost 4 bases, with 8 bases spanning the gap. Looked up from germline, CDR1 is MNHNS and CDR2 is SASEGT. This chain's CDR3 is CASSPQRETQYF. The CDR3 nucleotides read TGTGCCAGCAGTCCCCAGCGAGAGACCCAGTACTTC.

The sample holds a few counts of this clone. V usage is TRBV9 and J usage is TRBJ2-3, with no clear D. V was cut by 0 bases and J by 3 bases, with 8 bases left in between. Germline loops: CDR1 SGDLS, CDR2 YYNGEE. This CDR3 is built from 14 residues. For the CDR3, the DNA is TGTGCCAGCAGCGTAGCTTTCTTGACAGATACGCAGTATTTT. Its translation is CASSVAFLTDTQYF.

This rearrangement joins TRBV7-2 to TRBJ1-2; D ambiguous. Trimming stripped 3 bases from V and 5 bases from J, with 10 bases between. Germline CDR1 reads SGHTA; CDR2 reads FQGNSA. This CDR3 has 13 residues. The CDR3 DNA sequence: TGTGCCAGCAGCTTGGAAGTCAGATATGGCTACACCTTC. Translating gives CASSLEVRYGYTF.

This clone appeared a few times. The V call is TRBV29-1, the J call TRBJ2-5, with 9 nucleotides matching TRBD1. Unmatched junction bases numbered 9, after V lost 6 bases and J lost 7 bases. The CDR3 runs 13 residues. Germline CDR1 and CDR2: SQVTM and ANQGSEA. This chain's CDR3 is CSVETGGPGTQYF. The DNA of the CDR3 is TGCAGCGTCGAGACAGGGGGTCCGGGGACCCAGTACTTC.